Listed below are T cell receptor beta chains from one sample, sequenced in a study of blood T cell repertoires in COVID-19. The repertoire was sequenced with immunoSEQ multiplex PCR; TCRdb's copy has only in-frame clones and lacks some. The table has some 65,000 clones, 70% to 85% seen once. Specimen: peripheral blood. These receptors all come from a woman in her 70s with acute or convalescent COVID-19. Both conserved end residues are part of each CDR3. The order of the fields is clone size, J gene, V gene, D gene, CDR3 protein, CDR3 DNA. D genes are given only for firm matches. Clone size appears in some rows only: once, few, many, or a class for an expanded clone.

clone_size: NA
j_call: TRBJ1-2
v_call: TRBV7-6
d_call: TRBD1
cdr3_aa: CASSLGGQQGYTF
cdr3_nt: TGTGCCAGCAGCTTAGGGGGACAGCAGGGCTACACCTTC

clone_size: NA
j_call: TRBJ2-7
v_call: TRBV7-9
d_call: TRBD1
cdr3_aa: CASSPFQVSAGGLAYEQYF
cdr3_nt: TGTGCCAGCAGCCCCTTTCAGGTGAGCGCAGGGGGCTTAGCCTACGAGCAGTACTTC

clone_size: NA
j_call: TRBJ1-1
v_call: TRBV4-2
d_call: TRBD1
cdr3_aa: CASSQASQGQGRDTEAFF
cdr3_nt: TGTGCCAGCAGCCAAGCTAGCCAAGGACAGGGGAGGGACACTGAAGCTTTCTTT

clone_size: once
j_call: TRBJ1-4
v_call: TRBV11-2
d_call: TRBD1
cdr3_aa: CASSPGQITNEKLFF
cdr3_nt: TGTGCCAGCAGCCCGGGACAGATCACTAATGAAAAACTGTTTTTT

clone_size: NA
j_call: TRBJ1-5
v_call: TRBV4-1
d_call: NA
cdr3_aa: CASRAAGFNQPQHF
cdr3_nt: TGCGCCAGCAGGGCGGCAGGGTTTAATCAGCCCCAGCATTTT

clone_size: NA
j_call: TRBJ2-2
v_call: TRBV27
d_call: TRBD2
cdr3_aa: CASSLSPGRVLGTGELFF
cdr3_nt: TGTGCCAGCAGTTTATCTCCAGGGAGGGTTCTCGGCACCGGGGAGCTGTTTTTT

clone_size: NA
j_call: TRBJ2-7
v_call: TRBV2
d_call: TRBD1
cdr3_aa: CASSEEGQGSYEQYF
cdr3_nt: TGTGCCAGCAGTGAAGAGGGACAGGGCTCCTACGAGCAGTACTTC

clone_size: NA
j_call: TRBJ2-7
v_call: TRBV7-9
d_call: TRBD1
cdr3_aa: CASSSRDRAGEQYF
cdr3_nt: TGTGCCAGCAGCTCCCGGGACAGGGCAGGGGAGCAGTACTTC

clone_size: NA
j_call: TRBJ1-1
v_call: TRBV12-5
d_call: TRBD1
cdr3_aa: CASALQGRTEAFF
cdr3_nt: TGTGCTAGTGCCTTACAGGGGAGGACTGAAGCTTTCTTT

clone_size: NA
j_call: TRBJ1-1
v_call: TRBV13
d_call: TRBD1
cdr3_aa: CASSLGTGAPTAFF
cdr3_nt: TGTGCCAGCAGCTTAGGGACAGGGGCCCCGACAGCTTTCTTT

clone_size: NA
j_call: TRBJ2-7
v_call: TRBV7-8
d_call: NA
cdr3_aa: CASSFNGYEQYF
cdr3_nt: TGTGCCAGCAGCTTTAACGGGTACGAGCAGTACTTC

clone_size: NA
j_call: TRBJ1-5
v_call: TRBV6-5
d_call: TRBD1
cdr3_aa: CASSRQGINQPQHF
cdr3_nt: TGTGCCAGCAGTAGACAGGGGATCAATCAGCCCCAGCATTTT

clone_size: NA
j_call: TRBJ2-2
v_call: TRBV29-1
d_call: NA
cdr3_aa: CSVEHPGNTGELFF
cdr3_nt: TGCAGCGTTGAACACCCCGGGAACACCGGGGAGCTGTTTTTT

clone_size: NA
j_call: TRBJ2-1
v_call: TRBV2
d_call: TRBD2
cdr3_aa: CAGAGDPYNEQFF
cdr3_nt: TGTGCCGGAGCGGGGGATCCCTACAATGAGCAGTTCTTC

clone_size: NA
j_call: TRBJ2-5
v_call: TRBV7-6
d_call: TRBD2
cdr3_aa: CASSLRLARETQYF
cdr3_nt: TGTGCCAGCAGCTTGAGACTAGCACGGGAGACCCAGTACTTC

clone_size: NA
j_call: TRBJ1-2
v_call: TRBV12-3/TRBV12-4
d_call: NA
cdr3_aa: CASSRIGAYGYTF
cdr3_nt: TGTGCCAGCAGCAGAATAGGGGCCTATGGCTACACCTTC

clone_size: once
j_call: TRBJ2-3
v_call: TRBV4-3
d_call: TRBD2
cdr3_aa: CASSQAISGGPRDDTQYF
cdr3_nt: TGCGCCAGCAGCCAGGCAATTAGCGGGGGGCCCCGGGATGATACGCAGTATTTT

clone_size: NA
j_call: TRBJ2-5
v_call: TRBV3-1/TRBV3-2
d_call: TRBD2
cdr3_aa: CASSPRGGLAGGTQETQYF
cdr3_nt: TGTGCCAGCAGCCCCCGAGGGGGACTAGCGGGGGGGACCCAAGAGACCCAGTACTTC

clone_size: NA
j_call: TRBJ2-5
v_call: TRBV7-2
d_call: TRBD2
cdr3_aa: CASSWGAGQETQYF
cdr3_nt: TGTGCCAGCAGCTGGGGAGCGGGGCAAGAGACCCAGTACTTC

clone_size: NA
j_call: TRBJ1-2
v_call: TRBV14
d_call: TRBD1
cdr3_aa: CASSQETGDGYTF
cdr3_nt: TGTGCCAGCAGCCAAGAAACAGGGGATGGCTACACCTTC

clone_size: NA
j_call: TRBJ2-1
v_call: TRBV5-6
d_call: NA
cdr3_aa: CASSPYTGVDRNNEQFF
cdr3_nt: TGTGCCAGCAGCCCCTATACCGGGGTAGATAGGAACAATGAGCAGTTCTTC

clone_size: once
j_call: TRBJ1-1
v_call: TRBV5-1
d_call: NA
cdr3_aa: CASSTREDTEAFF
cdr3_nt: TGCGCCAGCAGCACCAGGGAGGACACTGAAGCTTTCTTT

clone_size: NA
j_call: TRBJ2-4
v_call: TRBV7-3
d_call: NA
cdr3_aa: CASSSDRENIQYF
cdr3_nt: TGTGCCAGCAGCTCCGATCGAGAAAACATTCAGTACTTC

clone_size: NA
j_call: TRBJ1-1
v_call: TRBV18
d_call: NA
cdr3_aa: CASSPSQGAEAFF
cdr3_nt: TGTGCCAGCTCACCCTCACAGGGAGCTGAAGCTTTCTTT

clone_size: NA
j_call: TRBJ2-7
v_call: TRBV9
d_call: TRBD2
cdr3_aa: CASSSPAGGASEQYF
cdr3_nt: TGTGCCAGCAGCTCTCCCGCGGGGGGGGCGTCGGAGCAGTACTTC

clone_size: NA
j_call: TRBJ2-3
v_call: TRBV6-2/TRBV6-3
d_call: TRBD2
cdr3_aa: CASSYSVGRGGPDTQYF
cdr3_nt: TGTGCCAGCAGTTACTCTGTCGGGCGGGGGGGCCCAGATACGCAGTATTTT

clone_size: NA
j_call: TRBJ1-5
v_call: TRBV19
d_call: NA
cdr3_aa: CASRGQIYQPQHF
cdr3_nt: TGTGCCAGTAGGGGGCAGATATATCAGCCCCAGCATTTT

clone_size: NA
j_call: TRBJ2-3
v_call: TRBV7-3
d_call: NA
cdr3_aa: CASSLSAIDTQYF
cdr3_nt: TGTGCCAGCAGCTTAAGTGCGATAGATACGCAGTATTTT

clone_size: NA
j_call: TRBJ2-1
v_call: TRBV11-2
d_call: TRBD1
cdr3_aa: CASSSPRTGGQSQFF
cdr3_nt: TGTGCCAGCAGCTCCCCCAGGACAGGGGGCCAATCGCAGTTCTTC

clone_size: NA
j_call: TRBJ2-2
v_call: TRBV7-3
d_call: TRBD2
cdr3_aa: CASSPREVTGELFF
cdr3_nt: TGTGCCAGCAGTCCCCGGGAGGTCACCGGGGAGCTGTTTTTT

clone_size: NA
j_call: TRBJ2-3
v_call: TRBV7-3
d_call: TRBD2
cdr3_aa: CASSSFPGGPTDTQYF
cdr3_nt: TGTGCCAGCAGCTCTTTTCCGGGGGGACCCACAGATACGCAGTATTTT

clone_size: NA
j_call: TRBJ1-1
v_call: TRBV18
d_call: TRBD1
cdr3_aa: CASSPSSYRGPNTEAFF
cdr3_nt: TGTGCCAGCTCACCCAGTTCATACAGGGGACCCAACACTGAAGCTTTCTTT

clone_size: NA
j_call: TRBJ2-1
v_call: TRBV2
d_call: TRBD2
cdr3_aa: CASSIAGTYNEQFF
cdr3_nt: TGTGCCAGCAGTATAGCGGGAACCTACAATGAGCAGTTCTTC

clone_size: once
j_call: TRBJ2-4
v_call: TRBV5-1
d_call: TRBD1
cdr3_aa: CASSSGTALAKNIQYF
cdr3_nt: TGCGCCAGCAGCTCCGGGACAGCCCTAGCCAAAAACATTCAGTACTTC

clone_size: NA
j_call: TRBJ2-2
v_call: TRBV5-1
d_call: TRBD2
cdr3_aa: CASSYPREGRNTGELFF
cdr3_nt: TGCGCCAGCAGCTACCCGAGGGAGGGCCGGAACACCGGGGAGCTGTTTTTT

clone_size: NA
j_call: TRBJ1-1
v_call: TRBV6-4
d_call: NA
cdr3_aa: CASSEGQGWYTEAFF
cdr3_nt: TGTGCCAGCAGTGAGGGGCAGGGTTGGTACACTGAAGCTTTCTTT

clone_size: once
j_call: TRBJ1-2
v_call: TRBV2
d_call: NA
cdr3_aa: CASSEDLKSYGYTF
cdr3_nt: TGTGCCAGCAGTGAAGACCTCAAGAGCTATGGCTACACCTTC

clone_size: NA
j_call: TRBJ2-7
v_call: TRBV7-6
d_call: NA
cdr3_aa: CASSLASQRPADEQYF
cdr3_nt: TGTGCCAGCAGCTTAGCGTCCCAGCGGCCAGCGGACGAGCAGTACTTC

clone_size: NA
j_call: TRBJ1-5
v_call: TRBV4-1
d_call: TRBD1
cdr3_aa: CASSDYRGPAEQPQHF
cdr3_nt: TGCGCCAGCAGCGACTACAGGGGCCCGGCAGAGCAGCCCCAGCATTTT

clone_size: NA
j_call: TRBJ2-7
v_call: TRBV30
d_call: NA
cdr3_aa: CAWSYVGGGYSYEQYF
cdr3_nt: TGTGCCTGGAGTTATGTTGGCGGGGGCTACTCCTACGAGCAGTACTTC

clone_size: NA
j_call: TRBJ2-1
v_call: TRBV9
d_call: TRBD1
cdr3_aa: CASTTTGGIEQFF
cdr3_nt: TGTGCCAGCACCACTACAGGGGGCATTGAGCAGTTCTTC

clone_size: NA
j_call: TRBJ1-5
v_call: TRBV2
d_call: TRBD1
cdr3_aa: CASRGDSDNQPQHF
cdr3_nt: TGTGCCAGCAGGGGGGACAGTGACAATCAGCCCCAGCATTTT

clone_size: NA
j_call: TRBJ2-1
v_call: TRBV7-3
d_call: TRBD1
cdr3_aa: CASSLMGQGEYEQFF
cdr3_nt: TGTGCCAGCAGCTTAATGGGACAGGGGGAGTATGAGCAGTTCTTC

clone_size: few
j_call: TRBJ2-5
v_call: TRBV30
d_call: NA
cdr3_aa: CAWSVGGQGETQYF
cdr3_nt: TGTGCCTGGAGTGTCGGAGGGCAGGGAGAGACCCAGTACTTC

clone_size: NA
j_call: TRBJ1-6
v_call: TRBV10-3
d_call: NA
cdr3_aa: CAISESSVNSPLHF
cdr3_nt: TGTGCCATCAGTGAGTCGTCTGTTAATTCACCCCTCCACTTT

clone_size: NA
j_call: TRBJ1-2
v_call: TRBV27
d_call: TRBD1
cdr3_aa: CASTGQGNYGYTF
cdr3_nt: TGTGCCAGCACCGGACAGGGAAACTATGGCTACACCTTC

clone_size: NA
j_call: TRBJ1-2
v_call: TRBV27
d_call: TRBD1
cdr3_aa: CASSQTGDWDGYTF
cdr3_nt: TGTGCCAGCAGTCAAACAGGGGACTGGGATGGCTACACCTTC

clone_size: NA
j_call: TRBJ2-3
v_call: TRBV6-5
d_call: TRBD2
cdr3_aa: CASVPGLGGADTQYF
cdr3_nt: TGTGCCAGCGTCCCGGGACTAGGGGGGGCAGATACGCAGTATTTT

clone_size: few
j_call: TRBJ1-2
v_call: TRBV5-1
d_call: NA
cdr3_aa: CASSYDSNYGYTF
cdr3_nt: TGCGCCAGCAGCTACGACAGTAACTATGGCTACACCTTC

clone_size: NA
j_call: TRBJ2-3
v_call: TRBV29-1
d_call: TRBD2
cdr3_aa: CSVGEGGGADTQYF
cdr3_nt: TGCAGCGTTGGAGAGGGCGGGGGTGCAGATACGCAGTATTTT

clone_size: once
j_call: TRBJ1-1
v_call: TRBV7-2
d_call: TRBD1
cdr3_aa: CASSSQGFGNTEAFF
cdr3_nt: TGTGCCAGCAGCTCACAGGGGTTTGGGAACACTGAAGCTTTCTTT

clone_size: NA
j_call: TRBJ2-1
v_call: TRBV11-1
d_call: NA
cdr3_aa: CASSARGTIPYNEQFF
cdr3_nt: TGTGCCAGCAGCGCCCGAGGGACAATACCGTACAATGAGCAGTTCTTC